This T cell receptor (beta chain) comes out of a study of vaccination effects on CD4 cells after COVID-19. On the study more broadly: Sampling occurred a median 72 days post second dose, range 14 to 241. Culturing of more than 1.5 million PBMC per well took place with about 9 IU/ml IL-2 and around 10 ug/ml peptides.

Trimming took off 5 bases at V and 2 bases at J, with 12 bases between the two ends. Germline lookup yields CDR1 SQVTM and CDR2 ANQGSEA. The CDR3 contains 13 residues. TCRdb keeps only in-frame clones here, not all; method: immunoSEQ multiplex PCR. There are tens of thousands of clones in the sample; over 65% occur only once, and 3.5% to 4.5% lies in the top ten. It was after approximately 10 days of culture that CD4+ T cells were isolated. PCR showed that the person got SARS-CoV-2 infection at some point between March and December 2020. Either the BNT162b2 or mRNA-1273 vaccine was given to participants in two doses. Half the medium was swapped for IL-2 medium on days 3 and 7. A remark on this clone: Its antigen is undetermined.

The source of this sequence is a human donor who had a prior SARS-CoV-2 infection. The sample in question was CD4+ T cells from PBMCs cultured without peptide, obtained after COVID-19 vaccination. The rearrangement uses TRBV29-1 and TRBJ2-5, with D perhaps given as TRBD1 or TRBD2 (7 bases each). The CDR3 DNA sequence: TGCAGCGTTAGCGGGACAGAGCAAGAGACCCAGTACTTC. Protein product: CSVSGTEQETQYF.